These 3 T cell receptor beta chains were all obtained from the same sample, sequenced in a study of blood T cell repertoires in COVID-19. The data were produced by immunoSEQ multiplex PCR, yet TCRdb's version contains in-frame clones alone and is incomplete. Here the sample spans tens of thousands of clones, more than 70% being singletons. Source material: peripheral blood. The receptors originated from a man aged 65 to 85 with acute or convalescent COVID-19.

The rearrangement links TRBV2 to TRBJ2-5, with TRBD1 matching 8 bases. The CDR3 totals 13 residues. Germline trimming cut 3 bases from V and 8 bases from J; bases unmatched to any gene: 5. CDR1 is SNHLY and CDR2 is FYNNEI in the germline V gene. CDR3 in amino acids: CASSEDRVRTQYF. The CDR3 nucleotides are TGTGCCAGCAGTGAGGACAGGGTGAGAACCCAGTACTTC.

CDR3: CASRWADNQFF. The CDR3 DNA reads TGTGCCAGCCGATGGGCGGACAATCAGTTCTTC. This chain joins TRBV2 and TRBJ2-1; maybe TRBD1 (5 bases). Germline-derived CDR1 and CDR2 are SNHLY and FYNNEI. Trimming took 8 bases from V and 13 from J, leaving 15 bases between them. The CDR3 length is 11 residues.

In DNA form, the CDR3 reads TGTGCCAGCAGCTTAGATCAGGATCCCTACAATGAGCAGTTCTTC. Its protein product is CASSLDQDPYNEQFF. The rearrangement uses TRBV11-3 and TRBJ2-1; no reliable D call. This CDR3 region has 15 residues. Germline V lookup: CDR1 SGHNT, CDR2 YENEEA. Trimming removed 0 bases at V and 2 bases at J, with 8 bases between.